One T cell receptor beta chain is described in this entry. The antigen remains unidentified. These data belong to a study of beta chain features in type 1 diabetes. The wider study: Sorted cells numbering under 140,000,000 were examined across all samples.

Once sorted, every population was more than 95% pure. Sequenced material consisted of expressed TCRB transcripts (all of the isolated RNA was reverse transcribed). Method: immunoSEQ multiplex PCR; TCRdb's copy keeps in-frame clones and lacks some. The data hold about 53,000 clones, with 50% to 75% observed a single time. V lost 2 bases and J 7 bases, leaving 14 bases between the germline ends. Germline V gives CDR1 KGHSH, CDR2 LQKENI. The CDR3 sequence is 15 residues long. Study-wide results and caveats: Small HLA sub-analyses could not settle whether HLA shapes TCRB rearrangement. The VDJ junctions of type 1 diabetes patients carried fewer insertions and more deletions. TCRB CDR3 length was moderately but significantly reduced in all four CD4+ subsets of Type 1 diabetes patients.

The sample was stem cell memory CD4+ T cells from blood. The chain links TRBV18 to TRBJ1-4; weak D call: TRBD1 (6 bases). This receptor was obtained from a woman in her 30s with type 1 diabetes. CDR3 loop: CASSPTAGDGEKLFF. The CDR3 bases are TGTGCCAGCTCACCAACGGCAGGGGACGGTGAAAAACTGTTTTTT.